The rows below give T cell receptor beta chains drawn from one sample of a study of T cells in Graves' hyperthyroidism and ophthalmopathy. TCRdb re-called the multiplex PCR reads through MiXCR, storing one row per CDR3 protein. The data hold roughly 45,000 distinct CDR3 sequences, with over 45% observed a single time. The specimen sequenced was peripheral blood or thyroid tissue (not recorded which). The receptors come from a woman between 50 and 59 years old with Graves' hyperthyroidism. Each CDR3 is given with its conserved first and last residue. The D gene is left open where the match is weak. Clone sizes are given selectively: once, few, many, or a class where the clone is expanded.

J | V | size | D | DNA | CDR3
TRBJ2-7 | TRBV27 | many | TRBD1 | TGTGCCAGCAGACAGGGGGCAAGCTCCTACGAGCAGTACTTC | CASRQGASSYEQYF
TRBJ2-7 | TRBV11-2 | - | TRBD2 | TGTGCCAGCCGCCCGGGACTAGGCTACGAGCAGTACTTC | CASRPGLGYEQYF
TRBJ1-5 | TRBV15 | - | TRBD1 | TGTGCCACCAGCCTCCCGAACGAAGCCGGGACAGGGATTGATCAGCCCCAGCATTTT | CATSLPNEAGTGIDQPQHF
TRBJ2-3 | TRBV13 | many | - | TGTGCCAGCAGCCCTAGACAGGCCTCGATAACAGATACGCAGTATTTT | CASSPRQASITDTQYF
TRBJ2-3 | TRBV5-1 | many | - | TGCGCCAGCAGCTTGGACAGTGGACTTATGGATACGCAGTATTTT | CASSLDSGLMDTQYF
TRBJ1-6 | TRBV5-4 | many | - | TGTGCCAGCAGCTACGCGAATTCACCCCTCCACTTT | CASSYANSPLHF
TRBJ2-1 | TRBV19 | many | - | TGTGCCAGTAGCGAAACTATTACTTTCTACAATGAGCAGTTCTTC | CASSETITFYNEQFF
TRBJ2-5 | TRBV2 | - | - | - | CASSAKQVTNDYTFGSGTQYF
TRBJ2-5 | TRBV4-2 | - | - | TGTGCCAGCAGCCAGGCTGGGGTCGGGCAAGAGACCCAGTACTTC | CASSQAGVGQETQYF
TRBJ1-1 | TRBV28 | many | - | TGTGCCAGCAGTTTATGGTCGGACAGAACTGAAGCTTTCTTT | CASSLWSDRTEAFF
TRBJ2-2 | TRBV20-1 | - | - | TGCAGTGCCAGACAGGCCCTGGCGGGAGACCCGAACACCGGGGAGCTGTTTTTT | CSARQALAGDPNTGELFF
TRBJ1-6 | TRBV7-9 | - | - | TGTGCCAGCAGCTCCGTTTCCCATAATTCACCCCTCCACTTT | CASSSVSHNSPLHF
TRBJ1-4 | TRBV15 | many | - | TGTGCCACCAGCAGAGGAAGGCTTCAGGAGGGGGAAAAACTGTTTTTT | CATSRGRLQEGEKLFF
TRBJ2-7 | TRBV5-1 | - | TRBD1 | TGCGCCAGCAGAAGGGACAGATCCTACGAGCAGTACTTC | CASRRDRSYEQYF
TRBJ2-7 | TRBV10-3 | - | - | TGTGCCATCAGTGAGCCCGGGGGTAGGGAGCAGTACTTC | CAISEPGGREQYF
TRBJ2-5 | TRBV6-2/TRBV6-3 | few | - | TGTGCCAGCAGTTACGGAGAGACCCAGTACTTC | CASSYGETQYF
TRBJ2-7 | TRBV19 | - | - | TGTGCCTCCTGGGCTAGATCCTACGAGCAGTACTTC | CASWARSYEQYF
TRBJ2-2 | TRBV7-2 | - | TRBD2 | TGTGCCAGCAGCTTCACTAGCGGACGGACCGGGGAGCTGTTTTTT | CASSFTSGRTGELFF
TRBJ2-2 | TRBV9 | many | TRBD2 | TGTGCCAGCAGTCTTCCCGGGACTAGCGGGAACACCGGGGAGCTGTTTTTT | CASSLPGTSGNTGELFF
TRBJ1-4 | TRBV11-2 | - | - | TGTGCCAGCAGCTTAGTTGGCACTGAAGCTAATGAAAAACTGTTTTTT | CASSLVGTEANEKLFF
TRBJ2-5 | TRBV7-3 | - | - | TGTGCCAGCAGCCAAGGATTGTTGGGGACCCAGTACTTC | CASSQGLLGTQYF
TRBJ1-2 | TRBV29-1 | - | - | TGCAGCGTTGATGGGGGGGGGAATGGCTACACCTTC | CSVDGGGNGYTF
TRBJ2-3 | TRBV9 | many | - | TGTGCCAGCAGCGTAGTAGGGGCTAAGGCAGATACGCAGTATTTT | CASSVVGAKADTQYF
TRBJ2-2 | TRBV27 | many | TRBD2 | TGTGCCAGCAGTTTAGGACTAGCGTACACCGGGGAGCTGTTTTTT | CASSLGLAYTGELFF
TRBJ1-6 | TRBV20-1 | - | TRBD1 | TGCAGTGCTAGAGGGGAAGGGGGCGACTCACCCCTCCACTTT | CSARGEGGDSPLHF
TRBJ2-1 | TRBV5-4 | many | - | TGTGCCAGCAGCACAGGACTAAATGAGCAGTTCTTC | CASSTGLNEQFF
TRBJ2-7 | TRBV15 | few | - | TGTGCCACCAGCAGCGCCGGCCGGACCTACGAGCAGTACTTC | CATSSAGRTYEQYF
TRBJ2-5 | TRBV2 | many | TRBD1 | TGTGCCAGCAGTGAAGGGGACAGGGTCGGGACCCAGTACTTC | CASSEGDRVGTQYF
TRBJ1-5 | TRBV7-2 | - | TRBD1 | TGTGCCAGCAGCTTAGGTAACAGGGGGGATCAGCCCCAGCATTTT | CASSLGNRGDQPQHF
TRBJ2-5 | TRBV12-3/TRBV12-4 | once | TRBD1 | TGTGCCAGCAGTTTAGGGTCAGGGGGATACCAAGAGACCCAGTACTTC | CASSLGSGGYQETQYF
TRBJ1-2 | TRBV30 | many | - | TGTGCCTGGGGGACCGGGACACATTATGGGGCCTACACCTTC | CAWGTGTHYGAYTF
TRBJ2-2 | TRBV6-1 | - | TRBD1 | TGTGCCAGCAGTGGGCGGCCGGGACAGGGGGTTTTAGCCGGGGAGCTGTTTTTT | CASSGRPGQGVLAGELFF
TRBJ1-1 | TRBV18 | many | TRBD1 | TGTGCCAGCTCGTACGACAGGGCCGTGACTAACACTGAAGCTTTCTTT | CASSYDRAVTNTEAFF
TRBJ2-1 | TRBV29-1 | few | TRBD2 | TGCAGCGTCCGGAAGACTGAAGCGGGAAGTAGCTCCTACAATGAGCAGTTCTTC | CSVRKTEAGSSSYNEQFF
TRBJ1-2 | TRBV7-6 | - | - | TGTGCCAGCAGCGCAGGGCCCATATATGGCTACACCTTC | CASSAGPIYGYTF
TRBJ1-1 | TRBV12-3/TRBV12-4 | many | - | TGTGCCAGCAGTTCGGGCAGGGGCGGCACTGAAGCTTTCTTT | CASSSGRGGTEAFF
TRBJ1-2 | TRBV15 | - | - | TGTGCCAGCAGTGGACGGTCGGACGCCTATGGCTACACCTTC | CASSGRSDAYGYTF
TRBJ2-7 | TRBV12-3/TRBV12-4 | many | - | TGTGCCAGCAGTTCGGACGGGAGCAGCGAGCAGTACTTC | CASSSDGSSEQYF
TRBJ1-2 | TRBV6-5 | - | TRBD1 | TGTGCCAGCAGTAAGGACAGGGGGCTCTGTGGCTACACCTTC | CASSKDRGLCGYTF
TRBJ2-7 | TRBV29-1 | - | TRBD1 | TGCAGCAGCGGAGGGACAGGGGGTAACGAGCAGTACTTC | CSSGGTGGNEQYF
TRBJ2-5 | TRBV6-5 | many | TRBD1 | TGTGCCAGCAGTTACGGTCAGGGGGCGCCTTTGGAGACCCAGTACTTC | CASSYGQGAPLETQYF
TRBJ2-7 | TRBV19 | - | TRBD1 | TGTGCCAGTGCTATCGACAGGGGAGTACTGGGCTACGAGCAGTACTTC | CASAIDRGVLGYEQYF
TRBJ2-2 | TRBV29-1 | many | TRBD2 | TGCAGCGTTGGGGGGGGAGGCACCGGGGAGCTGTTTTTT | CSVGGGGTGELFF